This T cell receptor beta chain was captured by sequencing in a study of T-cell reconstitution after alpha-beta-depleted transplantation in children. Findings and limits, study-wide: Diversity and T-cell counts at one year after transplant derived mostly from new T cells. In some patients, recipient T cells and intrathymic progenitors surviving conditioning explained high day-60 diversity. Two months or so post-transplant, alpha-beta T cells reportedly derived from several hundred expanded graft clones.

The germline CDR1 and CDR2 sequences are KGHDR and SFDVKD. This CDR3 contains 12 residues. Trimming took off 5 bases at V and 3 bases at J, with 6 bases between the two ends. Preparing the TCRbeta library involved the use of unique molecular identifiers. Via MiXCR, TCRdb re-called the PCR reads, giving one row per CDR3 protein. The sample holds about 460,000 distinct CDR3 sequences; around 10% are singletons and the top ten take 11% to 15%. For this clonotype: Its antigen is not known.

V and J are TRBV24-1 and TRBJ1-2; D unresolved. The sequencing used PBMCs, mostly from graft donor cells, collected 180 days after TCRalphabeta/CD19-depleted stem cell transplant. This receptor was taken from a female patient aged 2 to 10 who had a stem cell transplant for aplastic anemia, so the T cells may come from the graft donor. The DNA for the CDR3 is TGTGCCACCAGTGTAAAGGACTATGGCTACACCTTC. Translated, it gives CATSVKDYGYTF.